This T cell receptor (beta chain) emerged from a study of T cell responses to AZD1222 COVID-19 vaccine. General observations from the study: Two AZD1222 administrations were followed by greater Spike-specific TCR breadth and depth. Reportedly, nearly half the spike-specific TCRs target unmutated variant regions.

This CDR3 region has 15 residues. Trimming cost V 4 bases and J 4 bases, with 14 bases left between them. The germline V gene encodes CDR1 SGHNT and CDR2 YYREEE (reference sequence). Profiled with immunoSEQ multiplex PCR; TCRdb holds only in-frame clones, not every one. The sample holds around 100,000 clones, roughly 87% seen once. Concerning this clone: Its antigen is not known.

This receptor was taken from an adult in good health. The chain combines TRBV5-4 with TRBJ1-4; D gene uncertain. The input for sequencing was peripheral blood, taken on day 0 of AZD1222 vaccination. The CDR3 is CASSPTRRINEKLFF. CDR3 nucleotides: TGTGCCAGCAGCCCGACACGCCGAATTAATGAAAAACTGTTTTTT.